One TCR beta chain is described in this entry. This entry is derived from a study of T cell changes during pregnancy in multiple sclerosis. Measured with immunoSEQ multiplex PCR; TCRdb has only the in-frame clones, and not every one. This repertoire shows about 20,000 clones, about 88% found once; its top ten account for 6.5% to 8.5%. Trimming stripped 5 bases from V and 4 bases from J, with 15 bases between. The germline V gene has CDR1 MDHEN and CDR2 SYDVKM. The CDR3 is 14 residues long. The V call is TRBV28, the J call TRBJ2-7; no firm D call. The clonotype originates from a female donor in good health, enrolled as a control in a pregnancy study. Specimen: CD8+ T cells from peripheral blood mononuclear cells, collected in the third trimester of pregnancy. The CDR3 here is CASSLISRRYEQYF. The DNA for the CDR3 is TGTGCCAGCAGTCTCATATCCCGCAGATACGAGCAGTACTTC.